This T cell receptor beta chain was recorded in a study of response to subunit inactivated influenza vaccine. This CDR3 contains 14 residues. V dropped 1 base and J dropped 0 bases, with 6 bases sitting between them. The V gene's germline CDR1 is WSHSY and CDR2 SAAADI. TCRdb analysed the RT-PCR reads with MiXCR anew, one entry per CDR3 protein. The sample holds a few hundred thousand distinct CDR3 sequences, 10% to 11% seen once. Concerning this clonotype: Its target is unknown.

Regarding the study as a whole: With each seasonal influenza vaccination, the authors suggested, few new T cells are recruited.

The source was PBMCs from blood, collected roughly 6 weeks after vaccination. This chain uses TRBV10-2 with TRBJ2-5, with D unclear. The TCR comes from a man between 45 and 60 years old who received an inactivated influenza vaccine. The CDR3 DNA follows: TGCGCCAGCAGTGAGTTTAGCTACCAAGAGACCCAGTACTTC. The encoded protein is CASSEFSYQETQYF.